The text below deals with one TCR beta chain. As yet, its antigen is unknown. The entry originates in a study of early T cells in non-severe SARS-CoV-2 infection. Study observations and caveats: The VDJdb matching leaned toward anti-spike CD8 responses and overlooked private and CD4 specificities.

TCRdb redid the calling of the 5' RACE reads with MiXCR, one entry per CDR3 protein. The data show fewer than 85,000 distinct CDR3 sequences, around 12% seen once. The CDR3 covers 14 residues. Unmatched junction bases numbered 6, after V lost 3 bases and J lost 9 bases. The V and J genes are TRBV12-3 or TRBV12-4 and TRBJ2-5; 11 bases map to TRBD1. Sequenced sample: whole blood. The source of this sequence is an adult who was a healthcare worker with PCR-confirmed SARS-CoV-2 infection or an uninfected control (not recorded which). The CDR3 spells CASSFGTGGRSQYF. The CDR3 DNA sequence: TGTGCCAGCAGTTTCGGGACAGGGGGTCGGTCCCAGTACTTC.